This T cell receptor beta chain stems from a study of CD8 T cells in Susac syndrome. CDR3 length: 16 amino acids. Trimming shortened V by 0 bases and J by 2 bases, and 11 bases separated the two germline ends. Germline V gene data show CDR1 as SGHDN and CDR2 as FVKESK. Random hexamers were used to reverse transcribe 0.5 to 1 ug of RNA. Amplification of TCR beta CDR3 across 54 Vbeta and 13 Jbeta was performed with immunoSEQ multiplex PCR. TCRdb processed the immunoSEQ multiplex PCR reads anew with MiXCR; each CDR3 protein has one entry. This repertoire shows 70,000 to 95,000 distinct CDR3 sequences, 94% found once; its top ten account for 0.85% to 1%. Bulk CD8+ and CD4+ cells came from magnetic negative isolation; CD8+ TEMRA by FACS.

The chain uses TRBV14 and TRBJ1-3, with D unclear. The sequence derives from a human donor with Susac syndrome. The sample was CD8+ T cells from PBMCs. CDR3 residues: CASSQEFLGAGNTIYF. DNA of the CDR3: TGTGCCAGCAGCCAAGAATTTCTGGGAGCTGGAAACACCATATATTTT.